These 6 T cell receptor beta chains were sequenced from one sample in a study of blood T cell repertoires in COVID-19. Method: immunoSEQ multiplex PCR; TCRdb's copy keeps in-frame clones and lacks some. The top ten hold less than 8% of the sample, which has 250,000 or so clones, about 90% seen once. Sequenced: peripheral blood. These TCRs come from a man between 60 and 75 years old with acute or convalescent COVID-19.

V gene TRBV4-1 combines with J gene TRBJ2-3, with 12 nucleotides matching TRBD2. This CDR3 region has 17 residues. Looked up from germline, CDR1 is MGHRA and CDR2 is YSYEKL. V was clipped by 5 bases and J by 1 base; unmatched bases: 7. CDR3 nucleotide sequence: TGCGCCAGCAGCAATGGACTAGCGGGATCAGGCACAGATACGCAGTATTTT. It yields the protein CASSNGLAGSGTDTQYF.

V usage is TRBV19 and J usage is TRBJ2-7; D possibly corresponds to TRBD2 (6 bases). The CDR3 runs 15 residues. V was trimmed by 3 bases and J by 3 bases, leaving 15 bases between them. Germline loops: CDR1 LNHDA, CDR2 SQIVND (reference sequence). The CDR3 DNA reads as TGTGCCAGTAGTATTTTGGAGCAGGGAGGCTACGAGCAGTACTTC. This translates into CASSILEQGGYEQYF.

The genes are TRBV5-1 and TRBJ1-3; D remains unclear. V lost 4 bases and J lost 0, with 11 bases in between. Germline V gives CDR1 SGHRS, CDR2 YFSETQ. The CDR3 extends over 15 amino acids. This CDR3 is CASSPGRGSGNTIYF. The CDR3 DNA reads as TGCGCCAGCAGCCCTGGACGGGGCTCTGGAAACACCATATATTTT.

This chain links TRBV18 with TRBJ2-7; unclear D gene. Germline V gives CDR1 KGHSH, CDR2 LQKENI. This CDR3 has 12 residues. V lost 5 bases and J lost 4, with 9 bases in between. CDR3 in DNA: TGTGCCAGCTCAGAGGTCCCGTACGAGCAGTACTTC. Translated: CASSEVPYEQYF.

This chain connects TRBV2 to TRBJ1-4; perhaps TRBD1 as D (6 bases). CDR3 size: 14 residues. Trimming shortened V by 6 bases and J by 0 bases, and 8 bases separated the two germline ends. Per germline, CDR1 SNHLY and CDR2 FYNNEI. CDR3 nucleotide sequence: TGTGCCAGCAGGGGGGCTGCAACTAATGAAAAACTGTTTTTT. Translating it yields CASRGAATNEKLFF. Full variable domain (outside the CDR3, taken from reference TRBV2 and TRBJ1-4): EPEVTQTPSHQVTQMGQEVILRCVPISNHLYFYWYRQILGQKVEFLVSFYNNEISEKSEIFDDQFSVERPDGSNFTLKIRSTKLEDSAMYFCASRGAATNEKLFFGSGTQLSVL.

V is TRBV24-1 and J is TRBJ2-1; 14 bases map to TRBD2. Germline trimming cut 4 bases from V and 6 bases from J; bases unmatched to any gene: 4. The CDR3 consists of 16 residues. Germline lookup yields CDR1 KGHDR and CDR2 SFDVKD. The CDR3 region has the DNA TGTGCCACCAGTGAACACGGGACTAGCGGGGGCAATGAGCAGTTCTTC. Protein: CATSEHGTSGGNEQFF.